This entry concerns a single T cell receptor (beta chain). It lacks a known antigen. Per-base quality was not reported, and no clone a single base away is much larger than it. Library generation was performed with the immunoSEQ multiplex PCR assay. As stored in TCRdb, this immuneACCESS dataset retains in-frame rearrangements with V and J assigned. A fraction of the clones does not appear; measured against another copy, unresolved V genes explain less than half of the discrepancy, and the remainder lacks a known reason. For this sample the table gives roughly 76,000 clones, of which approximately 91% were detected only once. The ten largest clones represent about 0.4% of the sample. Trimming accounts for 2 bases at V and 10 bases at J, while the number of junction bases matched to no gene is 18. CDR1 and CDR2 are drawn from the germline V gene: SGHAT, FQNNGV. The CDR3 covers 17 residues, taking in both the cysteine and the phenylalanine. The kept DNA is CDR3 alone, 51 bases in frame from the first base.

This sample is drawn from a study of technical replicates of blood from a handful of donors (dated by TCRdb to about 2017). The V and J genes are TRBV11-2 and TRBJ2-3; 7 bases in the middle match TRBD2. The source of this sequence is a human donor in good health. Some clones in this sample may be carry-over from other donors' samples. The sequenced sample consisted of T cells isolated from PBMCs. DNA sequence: TGTGCCAGCAGCTTAAGGCCCCCGGGACTACTTTTCGTTCCGCAGTATTTT. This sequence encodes CASSLRPPGLLFVPQYF.